This entry lists 24 T cell receptor beta chains sequenced from one sample in a study of blood T cell repertoires in COVID-19. Using immunoSEQ multiplex PCR, the repertoire was profiled, and TCRdb retains in-frame clones only, with some absent. The sample contains approximately 400,000 clones, roughly nine tenths of which appear only once. Input material: PBMCs or T cells enriched from blood (not recorded which). The receptors were sampled from a woman in her 40s who had been exposed to COVID-19.

The chain has TRBV19 and TRBJ2-7, with D possibly being TRBD1 (5 bases). Trimming shortened V by 5 bases and J by 2 bases, and 16 bases separated the two germline ends. This CDR3 contains 15 residues. Germline-derived CDR1 and CDR2 are LNHDA and SQIVND (reference sequence). The CDR3 nucleotides read TGTGCCAGTAGTCTCTTTAGGACATATCCCTACGAGCAGTACTTC. This codes for CASSLFRTYPYEQYF.

This chain joins TRBV7-9 and TRBJ1-4; D is uncertain. With 4 bases removed from V and 5 bases from J, the gap between germline ends came to 11 bases. Germline V gene sequence: CDR1 SEHNR, CDR2 FQNEAQ (reference sequence). This CDR3 region has 14 residues. The CDR3 sequence: CASSSGGGNEKLFF. CDR3 DNA: TGTGCCAGCAGCTCTGGCGGAGGGAATGAAAAACTGTTTTTT. Complete variable domain (other parts from reference TRBV7-9 and TRBJ1-4): DTGVSQNPRHKITKRGQNVTFRCDPISEHNRLYWYRQTLGQGPEFLTYFQNEAQLEKSRLLSDRFSAERPKGSFSTLEIQRTEQGDSAMYLCASSSGGGNEKLFFGSGTQLSVL.

This rearrangement joins TRBV12-5 to TRBJ1-3, with D perhaps matching TRBD1 (5 bases). The ends were cut back, 2 bases at V and 2 bases at J, with 13 bases in the middle. CDR3 size: 16 residues. Germline CDR1 LGHNT, CDR2 FRNRAP. The CDR3 loop is CASGLWLQGPGNTIYF. In DNA form, the CDR3 reads TGTGCTAGTGGTTTGTGGCTCCAGGGTCCTGGAAACACCATATATTTT.

The chain joins TRBV7-2 to TRBJ1-1; 9 bases fit TRBD1. With V trimmed by 10 bases and J by 3 bases, 12 bases remained unmatched. This CDR3 region has 15 residues. Germline values: CDR1 SGHTA, CDR2 FQGNSA. The CDR3 protein is CATGTGTGYDTEAFF. In DNA form, the CDR3 reads TGTGCCACAGGAACCGGGACAGGGTATGACACTGAAGCTTTCTTT.

The V gene is TRBV5-5, the J gene TRBJ1-3, with TRBD1 identical over 11 bases. The CDR3 loop spans 17 amino acids. Germline assignment: CDR1 SGHKS and CDR2 YYEKEE (reference sequence). The V segment lost 5 bases and the J segment 2 bases; nucleotides outside the gene matches: 9. The CDR3 DNA reads TGTGCCAGCAGGGATCCCGGACAGGGGGCGACTGGAAACACCATATATTTT. This codes for CASRDPGQGATGNTIYF.

The V gene is TRBV19, the J gene TRBJ2-7; D possibly corresponds to TRBD1 (6 bases). Germline V lookup: CDR1 LNHDA, CDR2 SQIVND (reference sequence). This CDR3 spans 14 amino acids. The V end lost 4 bases, the J end lost 1 base, and 11 bases lay between the germline ends. The CDR3 nucleotides read TGTGCCAGTAGTACCCGACAGGAATCCTACGAGCAGTACTTC. Its protein product is CASSTRQESYEQYF. Supplemented by reference TRBV19 and TRBJ2-7, the full variable domain reads DGGITQSPKYLFRKEGQNVTLSCEQNLNHDAMYWYRQDPGQGLRLIYYSQIVNDFQKGDIAEGYSVSREKKESFPLTVTSAQKNPTAFYLCASSTRQESYEQYFGPGTRLTVT.

The chain couples TRBV7-2 to TRBJ2-3; D not certain. Trimming pared 5 bases from V and 2 bases from J, leaving 23 bases between. CDR1 SGHTA and CDR2 FQGNSA come from the germline V gene. The CDR3 length is 18 residues. The CDR3 nucleotides read TGTGCCAGCAGCCCGAATCGCCTACCTACCTTCAACACAGATACGCAGTATTTT. Residues: CASSPNRLPTFNTDTQYF.

The chain couples TRBV24-1 to TRBJ1-2; tentative D call: TRBD1 (5 bases). V lost 3 bases and J 8 bases, leaving 21 bases between the germline ends. Germline V gene data show CDR1 as KGHDR and CDR2 as SFDVKD. The CDR3 loop spans 16 amino acids. In nucleotides, the CDR3 is TGTGCCACCAGTGATCGCACTGGTTCAGGGCTTTTCGGCTACACCTTC. It specifies CATSDRTGSGLFGYTF.

This clone was picked up a small number of times. The chain recombines TRBV11-2 with TRBJ1-2; D gene uncertain. The CDR3 runs to 15 residues. The germline V gene has CDR1 SGHAT and CDR2 FQNNGV. V was trimmed by 5 bases and J by 2 bases, leaving 15 bases between them. The CDR3 is CASSASYRSNYGYTF. In DNA form, the CDR3 reads TGTGCCAGCAGCGCTAGCTACCGATCCAACTATGGCTACACCTTC.

The gene calls are TRBV29-1 and TRBJ1-2, with D maybe TRBD1 (5 bases). Trimming removed 4 bases at V and 5 bases at J, with 11 bases between. This CDR3 is 12 amino acids long. CDR1 and CDR2 from the germline V gene are SQVTM and ANQGSEA. The CDR3, as DNA: TGCAGCGTTGTGGGGGGGGATTATGGCTACACCTTC. It translates to CSVVGGDYGYTF.

The chain links TRBV19 to TRBJ1-5; 8 bases align to TRBD1. Germline V lookup: CDR1 LNHDA, CDR2 SQIVND (reference sequence). Trimming took 9 bases from V and 6 from J; bases not matched to a gene: 10. The CDR3 contains 14 residues. CDR3 region: CASSETGAIQPQHF. The DNA for the CDR3 is TGTGCCAGCTCTGAGACAGGGGCGATTCAGCCCCAGCATTTT.

This clone was found once. This chain uses TRBV27 with TRBJ2-7; no clear D gene. The CDR3 has 13 amino acids. Between the trimmed V and J ends, which lost 2 bases and 0 bases, there was a span of 5 bases. CDR1 and CDR2 from the germline V gene are MNHEY and SMNVEV (reference sequence). CDR3: CASSLGRSYEQYF. The DNA of the CDR3 is TGTGCCAGCAGTTTAGGGCGCTCCTACGAGCAGTACTTC.

The chain recombines TRBV9 with TRBJ2-2; 7 bases line up with TRBD2. V lost 7 bases to trimming and J lost 7 bases; unmatched junction nucleotides: 10. Germline V gene data show CDR1 as SGDLS and CDR2 as YYNGEE. The CDR3 is 14 residues long. CDR3 loop: CASRTAGVFGELFF. The DNA of the CDR3 is TGTGCCAGCCGGACGGCGGGAGTCTTCGGGGAGCTGTTTTTT.

This sequence joins TRBV7-2 and TRBJ2-7; 9 bases fit TRBD2. CDR1 and CDR2 (germline): SGHTA, FQGNSA. V dropped 5 bases and J dropped 3; count of bases not matched to a gene: 11. This CDR3 region has 16 residues. Here the CDR3 DNA reads TGTGCCAGCAGCGCCAAATTTAGCGGGAGACTCTACGAGCAGTACTTC. Its protein product is CASSAKFSGRLYEQYF.

The chain has TRBV18 and TRBJ1-2; no clear D. Trimming left V 3 bases short and J 6 bases short, with 11 bases between. This CDR3 contains 13 residues. Per germline, CDR1 KGHSH and CDR2 LQKENI. The CDR3 DNA is TGTGCCAGCTCACCGTTAGACATCGATGGCTACACCTTC. This translates into CASSPLDIDGYTF.

The CDR3 bases are TGTGCCAGCAGCCCAAACGCTGGAGGGATGGGGACTGGAAACACCATATATTTT. This translates into CASSPNAGGMGTGNTIYF. The gene calls are TRBV7-6 and TRBJ1-3; D is undetermined. Germline assignment: CDR1 SGHVS and CDR2 FNYEAQ. Trimming stripped 5 bases from V and 2 bases from J, with 22 bases between. This CDR3 is 18 amino acids long. The full variable domain, in which reference TRBV7-6 and TRBJ1-3 provide the parts outside the CDR3, is GAGVSQSPRYKVTKRGQDVALRCDPISGHVSLYWYRQALGQGPEFLTYFNYEAQQDKSGLPNDRFSAERPEGSISTLTIQRTEQRDSAMYRCASSPNAGGMGTGNTIYFGEGSWLTVV.

V gene TRBV10-2 combines with J gene TRBJ1-1, with D possibly TRBD1 on 6 matching bases. V was trimmed by 3 bases and J by 4 bases, leaving 15 bases between them. The CDR3 sequence is 15 residues long. Germline CDR1 WSHSY, CDR2 SAAADI. CDR3 in DNA: TGCGCCAGCAGTGACCCCACAGGGTTGGGCACTGAAGCTTTCTTT. This translates into CASSDPTGLGTEAFF.

V is TRBV7-2 and J is TRBJ1-6; a weak D match, TRBD1 (5 bases). V lost 3 bases, J lost 6 bases, and 18 bases lay in between. The CDR3 runs to 17 residues. In germline, CDR1 is SGHTA, CDR2 FQGNSA. CDR3 in amino acids: CASSFPKGRGGNSPLHF. DNA of the CDR3: TGTGCCAGCAGCTTCCCGAAAGGCCGCGGGGGTAATTCACCCCTCCACTTT. Looking up the rest from reference TRBV7-2 and TRBJ1-6 gives the full variable domain: GAGVSQSPSNKVTEKGKDVELRCDPISGHTALYWYRQSLGQGLEFLIYFQGNSAPDKSGLPSDRFSAERTGGSVSTLTIQRTQQEDSAVYLCASSFPKGRGGNSPLHFGNGTRLTVT.

The chain couples TRBV11-2 to TRBJ2-4; D perhaps matches TRBD1 (5 bases). Germline CDR1 SGHAT, CDR2 FQNNGV. V was shortened by 2 bases and J by 10 bases, with 24 bases between the two germline ends. This CDR3 spans 17 amino acids. This chain's CDR3 is CASSLRLSTGAPSIQYF. The CDR3, as DNA: TGTGCCAGCAGCTTACGGCTCTCAACAGGAGCTCCCTCAATTCAGTACTTC. Together with reference TRBV11-2 and TRBJ2-4, the CDR3 gives the full variable domain: EAGVAQSPRYKIIEKRQSVAFWCNPISGHATLYWYQQILGQGPKLLIQFQNNGVVDDSQLPKDRFSAERLKGVDSTLKIQPAKLEDSAVYLCASSLRLSTGAPSIQYFGAGTRLSVL.

The chain employs TRBV24-1 and TRBJ2-5; 7 bases are shared with TRBD2. This CDR3 has 16 amino acids. V was clipped by 4 bases and J by 2 bases; unmatched bases: 9. The germline gives CDR1 KGHDR, CDR2 SFDVKD. CDR3 sequence: CATSEWGPGRQETQYF. The CDR3 region has the DNA TGTGCCACCAGTGAATGGGGCCCCGGGAGGCAAGAGACCCAGTACTTC.

The V gene is TRBV19, the J gene TRBJ1-1; D might be TRBD1 (6 bases). Trimming cost V 4 bases and J 1 base, with 13 bases left between them. In germline, CDR1 is LNHDA, CDR2 SQIVND (reference sequence). The CDR3 sequence is 15 residues long. CDR3 nucleotides: TGTGCCAGTAGTACATTGGGACACCCGAACACTGAAGCTTTCTTT. Translated: CASSTLGHPNTEAFF. Complete variable domain (other parts from reference TRBV19 and TRBJ1-1): DGGITQSPKYLFRKEGQNVTLSCEQNLNHDAMYWYRQDPGQGLRLIYYSQIVNDFQKGDIAEGYSVSREKKESFPLTVTSAQKNPTAFYLCASSTLGHPNTEAFFGQGTRLTVV.

The chain recombines TRBV14 with TRBJ2-7; 10 bases agree with TRBD2. Germline-derived CDR1 and CDR2 are SGHDN and FVKESK. This CDR3 spans 15 amino acids. The V and J ends lost 1 base and 2 bases, in that order; junction bases with no gene match: 2. The CDR3 nucleotides are TGTGCCAGCAGCCAAGGCCTAGCGGGGGCCTACGAGCAGTACTTC. It codes for CASSQGLAGAYEQYF.

This chain connects TRBV5-1 to TRBJ2-3, with TRBD2 matching 14 bases. The CDR3 covers 17 residues. The ends lost 4 bases at V and 1 base at J; junction bases unmatched: 5. Germline V lookup: CDR1 SGHRS, CDR2 YFSETQ. Written as DNA, the CDR3 is TGCGCCAGCAGCCAGACTAGCGGGAGGGGTGGCACAGATACGCAGTATTTT. It codes for CASSQTSGRGGTDTQYF.

The chain couples TRBV6-2 or TRBV6-3 to TRBJ1-2; 7 bases are a match to TRBD1. Germline CDR1 and CDR2: MNHEY and SVGEGT. This CDR3 has 13 amino acids. The V segment lost 5 bases and the J segment 2 bases; nucleotides outside the gene matches: 2. The CDR3 protein is CASSRDSNYGYTF. CDR3 coding DNA: TGTGCCAGCAGTCGGGACAGCAACTATGGCTACACCTTC.